This TCR beta chain derives from a study of high-grade serous ovarian cancer treatment subgroups. Study as a whole: On average, roughly 14,000 reads and under 9,000 unique TCR beta rearrangements were obtained per sample.

As to this clone: Its antigen is not known.

V was pared by 1 base and J by 5 bases, with 8 bases between. This CDR3 is 13 amino acids long. The germline V gene encodes CDR1 LGHNA and CDR2 YSLEER. Tumor samples were taken before definitive surgery or chemotherapy. Using immunoSEQ multiplex PCR, the repertoire was profiled, and TCRdb retains in-frame clones only, with some absent. The sample contains about 4,900 clones, around 70% of which appear only once. Study observations and caveats: CDR1 and CDR2 were left unanalyzed; analyses focused on CDR3. TCR clonal relatedness correlated positively with neoantigen level.

This TCR was sampled from a human donor with high-grade serous ovarian cancer. The chain has TRBV4-3 and TRBJ2-5; TRBD2 is a possible D gene (5 bases). The sample comprised tumor tissue. CDR3 sequence (DNA): TGCGCCAGCAGCCAAGGTCCGGGGGAGACCCAGTACTTC. Translation gives CASSQGPGETQYF.